These 28 T cell receptor beta chains were all obtained from the same sample, sequenced in a study of T cells in Graves' hyperthyroidism and ophthalmopathy. Regions amplified from RNA transcripts were the TCR beta CDR3 regions. An initial round of RT-PCR targeting the TCR CDR3 relied on the HTBI primer set. Each CDR3 protein is one row after TCRdb ran MiXCR on the multiplex PCR reads. Altogether 650,000 to 850,000 distinct CDR3 sequences are present, 15% to 20% being singletons, with the ten largest covering over 15%. Sequencing used blood. The receptors originated from a woman aged 50 to 65 with Graves' hyperthyroidism that later progressed to Graves' ophthalmopathy.

The table lists this clonotype with many counts. The chain has TRBV3-1 and TRBJ2-2, with TRBD1 matching over 7 bases. The CDR3 runs 15 residues. V was clipped by 2 bases and J by 3 bases; unmatched bases: 3. Germline V gene sequence: CDR1 LGHDT, CDR2 YNNKEL (reference sequence). CDR3 region: CASSQRQGYTGELFF. In nucleotides, the CDR3 is TGTGCCAGCAGCCAACGACAGGGTTACACCGGGGAGCTGTTTTTT.

The table lists this clonotype with many counts. This rearrangement joins TRBV6-1 to TRBJ1-1; no definite D call. V was cut by 1 base and J by 5 bases, with 14 bases left in between. The CDR3 covers 15 residues. Germline CDR1 reads MNHNS; CDR2 reads SASEGT. The CDR3 DNA reads TGTGCCAGCAGTGAAGGGGATACGGTCGTAACTGAAGCTTTCTTT. Protein product: CASSEGDTVVTEAFF.

This rearrangement joins TRBV3-1 to TRBJ2-7; no firm D call. CDR1 LGHDT and CDR2 YNNKEL come from the germline V gene (reference sequence). The CDR3 runs to 12 residues. V lost 2 bases and J lost 7, with 9 bases in between. CDR3 sequence reads: CASSQPGEEQYF. For the CDR3, the DNA is TGTGCCAGCAGCCAACCTGGAGAGGAGCAGTACTTC.

The chain carries TRBV5-6 and TRBJ2-1, with TRBD1 identical over 9 bases. The V segment lost 4 bases and the J segment 5 bases; nucleotides outside the gene matches: 7. The CDR3 is made up of 15 amino acids. Per germline, CDR1 SGHDT and CDR2 YYEEEE. DNA of the CDR3: TGTGCCAGCAGCCCGGGGGACAGGGCTGACAATGAGCAGTTCTTC. This translates into CASSPGDRADNEQFF. Looking up the rest from reference TRBV5-6 and TRBJ2-1 gives the full variable domain: DAGVTQSPTHLIKTRGQQVTLRCSPKSGHDTVSWYQQALGQGPQFIFQYYEEEERQRGNFPDRFSGHQFPNYSSELNVNALLLGDSALYLCASSPGDRADNEQFFGPGTRLTVL.

At least ten counts were recorded for this clonotype. The chain is built from TRBV3-1 and TRBJ2-1; D is possibly TRBD1 (5 bases). Trimming left V 2 bases short and J 7 bases short, with 9 bases between. The CDR3 has 13 amino acids. Germline CDR1 LGHDT, CDR2 YNNKEL (reference sequence). The CDR3 reads CASSQRGPNEQFF. CDR3 bases: TGTGCCAGCAGCCAAAGGGGCCCAAATGAGCAGTTCTTC.

This clonotype was seen repeatedly, ten times or more. This chain uses TRBV2 with TRBJ2-4, with a weak D call TRBD2 (5 bases). The germline CDR1 and CDR2 sequences are SNHLY and FYNNEI. CDR3 length: 14 residues. Trimming removed 3 bases at V and 9 bases at J, with 15 bases between. The chain's CDR3 is CASSDIGELAIQYF. In DNA form, the CDR3 reads TGTGCCAGCAGTGATATCGGGGAGTTGGCCATTCAGTACTTC.

This chain uses TRBV11-1 with TRBJ1-1; tentative D call: TRBD1 (6 bases). This CDR3 has 14 amino acids. Germline assignment: CDR1 SGHAT and CDR2 FQDESV (reference sequence). Trimming left V 7 bases short and J 0 bases short, with 12 bases between. For the CDR3, the DNA is TGTGCCAGCAAGGAGGGGGGTATGAACACTGAAGCTTTCTTT. Translating gives CASKEGGMNTEAFF. Full variable domain (outside the CDR3, taken from reference TRBV11-1 and TRBJ1-1): EAEVAQSPRYKITEKSQAVAFWCDPISGHATLYWYRQILGQGPELLVQFQDESVVDDSQLPKDRFSAERLKGVDSTLKIQPAELGDSAMYLCASKEGGMNTEAFFGQGTRLTVV.

This clonotype has ten or more counts. The genes are TRBV3-1 and TRBJ1-1; no clear D gene. Trimming stripped 7 bases from V and 8 bases from J, with 8 bases between. CDR1 and CDR2 (germline): LGHDT, YNNKEL (reference sequence). The CDR3 contains 10 residues. CDR3 region: CASKGSEAFF. CDR3 coding DNA: TGTGCCAGCAAAGGTTCCGAAGCTTTCTTT.

The rearrangement links TRBV28 to TRBJ2-1, with D tentatively TRBD1 (6 bases). The CDR3 has 15 residues. Deletions cut 5 bases from V and 3 bases from J, with 14 bases between. Germline V gene lookup returns CDR1 MDHEN and CDR2 SYDVKM. This chain's CDR3 is CASSPRDKFYNEQFF. The CDR3 DNA sequence: TGTGCCAGCAGTCCACGGGACAAGTTCTACAATGAGCAGTTCTTC.

CDR3 sequence: CASRRLAENTDTQYF. The CDR3, as DNA: TGTGCCAGCAGACGACTAGCGGAGAACACAGATACGCAGTATTTT. The chain employs TRBV2 and TRBJ2-3; 9 positions match TRBD2. The germline CDR1 and CDR2 sequences are SNHLY and FYNNEI. This CDR3 contains 15 residues. V lost 6 bases and J lost 2; bases outside the gene matches: 6.

This clonotype has more than one count but fewer than ten. The chain links TRBV7-9 to TRBJ1-2; TRBD1 agrees at 8 bases. V dropped 4 bases and J dropped 6; count of bases not matched to a gene: 7. CDR1 and CDR2 (germline): SEHNR, FQNEAQ (reference sequence). The CDR3 spans 14 residues. In nucleotides, the CDR3 is TGTGCCAGCAGCTCACAGGAGACAGGGGATGGCTACACCTTC. This sequence encodes CASSSQETGDGYTF.

This clonotype was found many times. DNA for the CDR3: TGTGCCAGCAGCCAAGAAGCCGTCGAGCTGTTTTTT. Translated: CASSQEAVELFF. This chain connects TRBV3-1 to TRBJ2-2; D is undetermined. Germline V gives CDR1 LGHDT, CDR2 YNNKEL (reference sequence). Trimming took 0 bases from V and 11 from J, leaving 7 bases between them. This CDR3 has 12 amino acids.

This clonotype was recorded at least ten times. The chain recombines TRBV11-2 with TRBJ1-4; tentative D call: TRBD1 (6 bases). V lost 6 bases, J lost 7 bases, and 18 bases lay in between. The CDR3 covers 15 residues. CDR1 is SGHAT and CDR2 is FQNNGV in the germline V gene. The CDR3 nucleotides are TGTGCCAGCAGAGAACTATGGGGGCCTGGTGAAAAACTGTTTTTT. This gives the protein CASRELWGPGEKLFF.

The chain couples TRBV10-3 to TRBJ2-5; 7 bases are a match to TRBD2. Looked up from germline, CDR1 is ENHRY and CDR2 is SYGVKD. There are 16 residues in the CDR3. Losses at the gene ends were 2 bases for V and 2 bases for J; bases not matched to a gene: 8. The CDR3 reads CAISEPASGLQETQYF. CDR3 nucleotides: TGTGCCATCAGTGAGCCCGCTAGCGGCCTACAAGAGACCCAGTACTTC.

This clonotype was observed a handful of times. This sequence joins TRBV7-3 and TRBJ2-1; TRBD1 might be the D (6 bases). The V end lost 0 bases, the J end lost 1 base, and 10 bases lay between the germline ends. Germline CDR1 is SGHTA and CDR2 is FQGTGA. The length of the CDR3 is 16 residues. The CDR3 DNA sequence: TGTGCCAGCAGCTTAACCCCAGGACAGTCCTACAATGAGCAGTTCTTC. Translated, it gives CASSLTPGQSYNEQFF.

On this clonotype itself: The junction departs from germline at one end; a sequencing error may be responsible. The rearrangement uses TRBV9 and TRBJ2-7; D remains ambiguous. Germline V gives CDR1 SGDLS, CDR2 YYNGEE. The CDR3 length is 14 residues. The CDR3 sequence: CASSVGSYSYKQYF. CDR3 in DNA: TGTGCCAGCAGCGTTGGCTCCTACTCCTACAAGCAGTACTTC. The entire variable domain, with the rest obtained from reference TRBV9 and TRBJ2-7, is as follows: DSGVTQTPKHLITATGQRVTLRCSPRSGDLSVYWYQQSLDQGLQFLIQYYNGEERAKGNILERFSAQQFPDLHSELNLSSLELGDSALYFCASSVGSYSYKQYFGPGTRLTVT.

This clonotype was observed a handful of times. The V and J genes are TRBV5-1 and TRBJ1-2; D is undetermined. There are 15 residues in the CDR3. V was clipped by 0 bases and J by 3 bases, with 12 bases between them. The germline V gene encodes CDR1 SGHRS and CDR2 YFSETQ. The CDR3 protein is CASSLEPRSDYGYTF. DNA for the CDR3: TGCGCCAGCAGCTTGGAGCCTCGATCGGACTATGGCTACACCTTC.

This clonotype was recorded a few times. This chain connects TRBV15 to TRBJ2-1, with D possibly being TRBD1 (5 bases). The CDR3 loop spans 20 amino acids. Deletions cut 0 bases from V and 0 bases from J, with 21 bases between. Germline CDR1 is LNHNV and CDR2 is YYDKDF (reference sequence). The CDR3, as DNA: TGTGCCACCAGCAGAGATTGGATTTACAGACAGCAAAGCTCCTACAATGAGCAGTTCTTC. Translated, it gives CATSRDWIYRQQSSYNEQFF.

The sample holds a few counts of this clonotype. V and J are TRBV15 and TRBJ2-1, with 13 nucleotides matching TRBD2. Germline V gene sequence: CDR1 LNHNV, CDR2 YYDKDF (reference sequence). J gave up 0 bases and V 8 bases, and 4 bases lay outside the gene matches. CDR3 size: 16 residues. The CDR3 bases are TGTGCCACCGGACTAGCGGGGGCCAACTCCTACAATGAGCAGTTCTTC. Protein: CATGLAGANSYNEQFF.

This clonotype was found many times. The chain links TRBV5-1 to TRBJ2-7; unclear D gene. Germline loops: CDR1 SGHRS, CDR2 YFSETQ. Trimming removed 3 bases from V and 0 bases from J, with 7 bases in between. There are 13 residues in the CDR3. The DNA of the CDR3 is TGCGCCAGCAGCTCGGGTCTCTCCTACGAGCAGTACTTC. This translates into CASSSGLSYEQYF.

This clonotype was seen repeatedly, ten times or more. The chain is built from TRBV12-3 or TRBV12-4 and TRBJ1-5, with 9 bases fitting TRBD1. This CDR3 region has 16 residues. Trimming cost V 3 bases and J 5 bases; bases outside gene matches: 8. In DNA form, the CDR3 reads TGTGCCAGCAGTTTGGGTTTGGGACAGGGCTATCAGCCCCAGCATTTT. This gives the protein CASSLGLGQGYQPQHF.

This clonotype was recorded at least ten times. The rearrangement uses TRBV12-3 or TRBV12-4 and TRBJ2-1; 8 bases are shared with TRBD2. This CDR3 contains 15 residues. The trim removed 6 bases at V and 2 bases at J, leaving 6 bases unmatched. This CDR3 is CASSPALAAYNEQFF. Here the CDR3 DNA reads TGTGCCAGCAGCCCCGCACTAGCGGCCTACAATGAGCAGTTCTTC.

The chain employs TRBV2 and TRBJ1-5; tentative D call: TRBD1 (6 bases). The CDR3 is 15 amino acids. Trimming shortened V by 6 bases and J by 3 bases, and 15 bases separated the two germline ends. From germline, CDR1 is SNHLY and CDR2 FYNNEI. DNA of the CDR3: TGTGCCAGCAGCCGGGACATCGTTACCAATCAGCCCCAGCATTTT. This gives the protein CASSRDIVTNQPQHF.

As for this clonotype: This may be a read error: a much more frequent sequence differs by one nucleotide. The chain combines TRBV20-1 with TRBJ1-5; tentative D call: TRBD1 (5 bases). The germline V gene has CDR1 DFQATT and CDR2 SNEGSKA (reference sequence). The length of the CDR3 is 14 residues. The CDR3 region has the DNA TGCAGTACTAGTTATGGGGCAGGCAATCAGCCCCAGCATTTT. Amino acids: CSTSYGAGNQPQHF.

The V gene is TRBV19, the J gene TRBJ2-2, with 7 bases identical to TRBD1. Germline lookup yields CDR1 LNHDA and CDR2 SQIVND (reference sequence). The trim removed 9 bases at V and 1 base at J, leaving 5 bases unmatched. CDR3 size: 14 residues. This CDR3 reads CASLGTENTGELFF. Here the CDR3 DNA reads TGTGCCAGCCTCGGGACAGAGAACACCGGGGAGCTGTTTTTT.

The chain combines TRBV5-1 with TRBJ1-4; D gene uncertain. This CDR3 has 12 residues. The V gene lost 3 bases and the J gene lost 7 bases, with 7 bases spanning the gap. Germline V gives CDR1 SGHRS, CDR2 YFSETQ. CDR3 sequence reads: CASSSPGEKLFF. The CDR3 bases are TGCGCCAGCAGCTCGCCGGGTGAAAAACTGTTTTTT.

About this clonotype: This may be a read error: a much more frequent sequence differs by one nucleotide. No conserved phenylalanine or tryptophan is present at the end of the CDR3, so a read error is the likely explanation. The chain is built from TRBV5-1 and TRBJ2-3, with TRBD2 identical over 7 bases. The CDR3 loop spans 16 amino acids. The V segment lost 0 bases and the J segment 2 bases; nucleotides outside the gene matches: 6. Per the germline V gene, CDR1 is SGHRS and CDR2 is YFSETQ. In nucleotides, the CDR3 is TGCGCCAGCAGCTTGGAGGTGCGGGGGTACACAGATACGCAGTATCTT. It yields the protein CASSLEVRGYTDTQYL.

The V and J genes are TRBV4-3 and TRBJ1-5; D might be TRBD1 (5 bases). This CDR3 has 14 residues. The V and J ends lost 4 bases and 7 bases respectively, with 14 bases between them. Germline V gene lookup returns CDR1 LGHNA and CDR2 YSLEER. The CDR3 DNA is TGCGCCAGCAGCCGGCGGGGGGGAGGACAGCCCCAGCATTTT. It yields the protein CASSRRGGGQPQHF.